What follows are 16 T cell receptor beta chains derived from one specimen sequenced in a study of blood T cell repertoires in COVID-19. The method was immunoSEQ multiplex PCR; TCRdb's version includes in-frame clones alone and lacks a portion of them. The sample carries about 300,000 clones, 70% to 90% recorded once. The sample consisted of PBMCs or T cells enriched from blood (not recorded which). The source is a young woman who had recovered from COVID-19.

The chain links TRBV25-1 to TRBJ2-5, with TRBD1 identical over 12 bases. Germline V CDR1 and CDR2: MGHDK, SYGVNS. This CDR3 has 16 amino acids. The J segment lost 5 bases and the V segment lost 4 bases, leaving 8 bases of the junction unmatched. CDR3 region: CASSVRGQGAKETQYF. CDR3 DNA: TGTGCCAGCAGTGTTAGGGGACAGGGGGCGAAGGAGACCCAGTACTTC.

This chain links TRBV3-1 (or the pseudogene TRBV3-2) with TRBJ1-5; no firm D call. The V gene lost 0 bases and the J gene lost 7 bases, with 13 bases spanning the gap. The CDR3 runs 15 residues. The germline V gene encodes CDR1 LGHDT and CDR2 YNNKEL (reference sequence). CDR3 residues: CASSQDPAGRQPQHF. For the CDR3, the DNA is TGTGCCAGCAGCCAAGATCCGGCAGGCCGGCAGCCCCAGCATTTT.

The chain employs TRBV2 and TRBJ2-3; a possible D gene is TRBD2 (5 bases). CDR1 and CDR2 from the germline V gene are SNHLY and FYNNEI. This CDR3 is 15 amino acids long. The V end was cut by 8 bases, the J end by 5 bases, with 20 bases between. The CDR3 region has the DNA TGTGCCAGCTGTGCCCCCCCGAGAGGGTTAGATACGCAGTATTTT. This sequence encodes CASCAPPRGLDTQYF.

The count of this clone is one. CDR3 in DNA: TGTGCCAGTAGTATCGTTCACCTTCGGGGGGCGACGGGCACTGAAGCTTTCTTT. It translates to CASSIVHLRGATGTEAFF. This sequence joins TRBV19 and TRBJ1-1; possible D gene TRBD1, 6 bases. V lost 3 bases and J lost 4, with 24 bases in between. This CDR3 has 18 residues. Per germline, CDR1 LNHDA and CDR2 SQIVND (reference sequence).

This chain connects TRBV5-4 to TRBJ2-3; 8 positions match TRBD1. J gave up 4 bases and V 5 bases, and 6 bases lay outside the gene matches. The CDR3 is 14 residues long. CDR1 is SGHNT and CDR2 is YYREEE in the germline V gene (reference sequence). This chain's CDR3 is CASSPWTGPDTQYF. The CDR3 DNA reads TGTGCCAGCAGTCCCTGGACAGGGCCAGATACGCAGTATTTT. Variable domain in full (rest from reference TRBV5-4 and TRBJ2-3): ETGVTQSPTHLIKTRGQQVTLRCSSQSGHNTVSWYQQALGQGPQFIFQYYREEENGRGNFPPRFSGLQFPNYSSELNVNALELDDSALYLCASSPWTGPDTQYFGPGTRLTVL.

The chain uses TRBV5-1 and TRBJ1-2; the D gene is possibly TRBD1 (6 bases). This CDR3 has 14 residues. The germline gives CDR1 SGHRS, CDR2 YFSETQ. V was clipped by 4 bases and J by 5 bases, with 15 bases between them. CDR3: CASSMGNRDYGYTF. The CDR3 bases are TGCGCCAGCAGCATGGGGAACAGGGATTATGGCTACACCTTC.

The chain combines TRBV5-1 with TRBJ1-2; TRBD1 agrees at 7 bases. The J segment lost 6 bases and the V segment lost 4 bases, leaving 12 bases of the junction unmatched. This CDR3 has 15 residues. The germline gives CDR1 SGHRS, CDR2 YFSETQ. In nucleotides, the CDR3 is TGCGCCAGCAGCCCTGACAGGGATATAAGGAATGGCTACACCTTC. The encoded protein is CASSPDRDIRNGYTF.

Turning to this clone: The junction and the germline gene differ at one end; a read error may be behind it. V is TRBV11-2 and J is TRBJ2-7; 8 bases match TRBD1. The CDR3 has 11 residues. Germline CDR1 is SGHAT and CDR2 is FQNNGV. CDR3 amino acids: CASSLLDRVHF. CDR3 sequence (DNA): TGTGCCAGCAGCTTATTGGACAGGGTCCACTTC.

V usage is TRBV29-1 and J usage is TRBJ2-3; D is unresolved. Looked up from germline, CDR1 is SQVTM and CDR2 is ANQGSEA. V lost 3 bases and J 5 bases, leaving 15 bases between the germline ends. The CDR3 length is 14 residues. The CDR3 is CSVDNGQVGDTQYF. Here the CDR3 DNA reads TGCAGCGTTGATAATGGCCAGGTTGGAGATACGCAGTATTTT.

The rearrangement uses TRBV11-2 and TRBJ2-3; no reliable D call. Deletions cut 1 base from V and 7 bases from J, with 3 bases between. The CDR3 extends over 11 amino acids. Germline values: CDR1 SGHAT, CDR2 FQNNGV. CDR3 sequence reads: CASSLANTQYF. CDR3 in DNA: TGTGCCAGCAGCTTAGCTAATACGCAGTATTTT.

This clone was detected only once. This chain uses TRBV3-1 (or the pseudogene TRBV3-2) with TRBJ2-1; tentatively, D is TRBD1 (5 bases). This CDR3 has 17 amino acids. With 4 bases removed from V and 9 bases from J, the gap between germline ends came to 25 bases. Germline lookup yields CDR1 LGHDT and CDR2 YNNKEL (reference sequence). CDR3 sequence (DNA): TGTGCCAGCAGCCTAAAAAAGACAGTGCCCCGTAGAGGTGAGCAGTTCTTC. As protein: CASSLKKTVPRRGEQFF.

This CDR3 is CASSPPGLTNTEAFF. CDR3 coding DNA: TGTGCCAGCTCACCACCGGGACTTACGAACACTGAAGCTTTCTTT. The chain employs TRBV18 and TRBJ1-1; the D gene is possibly TRBD1 (5 bases). Germline V gene lookup returns CDR1 KGHSH and CDR2 LQKENI. V lost 0 bases and J 1 base, leaving 9 bases between the germline ends. This CDR3 is 15 amino acids long.

This chain connects TRBV5-1 to TRBJ1-1; D is unresolved. Germline assignment: CDR1 SGHRS and CDR2 YFSETQ. V was trimmed by 1 base and J by 0 bases, leaving 10 bases between them. The CDR3 loop spans 15 amino acids. CDR3 in amino acids: CASSLNPGMNTEAFF. DNA for the CDR3: TGCGCCAGCAGCTTGAACCCGGGGATGAACACTGAAGCTTTCTTT.

The chain links TRBV9 to TRBJ2-7; 7 bases are shared with TRBD1. Germline loops: CDR1 SGDLS, CDR2 YYNGEE. The V and J ends lost 3 bases and 6 bases, in that order; junction bases with no gene match: 18. The CDR3 runs 17 residues. CDR3 amino acids: CASSEQNSPGQHREQYF. The CDR3 DNA sequence: TGTGCCAGCAGCGAACAGAACTCCCCGGGACAGCATCGCGAGCAGTACTTC.

V and J are TRBV13 and TRBJ2-7; 7 bases match TRBD1. With 5 bases clipped from V and 1 base from J, the junction kept 5 bases outside the gene matches. Germline CDR1 reads PRHDT; CDR2 reads FYEKMQ (reference sequence). The CDR3 covers 14 residues. The CDR3 loop is CASSPQGRSYEQYF. DNA for the CDR3: TGTGCCAGCAGCCCACAGGGGCGATCCTACGAGCAGTACTTC.

This clone was counted only a few times. The V and J genes are TRBV7-3 and TRBJ2-3; 11 nucleotides match TRBD1. V shed 5 bases and J 4 bases; nucleotides not matched to a gene: 2. CDR3 length: 14 residues. Germline loops: CDR1 SGHTA, CDR2 FQGTGA. CDR3 sequence (DNA): TGTGCCAGCAGCAGGACAGGGGGCGCAGATACGCAGTATTTT. Translated: CASSRTGGADTQYF.